One sample yielded the 27 T cell receptor beta chains listed below, sequenced in a study of shared clonotypes between healthy human individuals. Naive CD8 cells lacked CD45RO, underwent positive selection for CCR7 and left out terminally differentiated effector memory CD45RA+ cells. Measured with immunoSEQ multiplex PCR; TCRdb has only the in-frame clones, and not every one. The data show about 2.1 million clones, around 93% seen once. Sequenced input: naive CD8+ T cells from PBMCs. The receptor source for this set is a man younger than 30 in good health. Some clones in this sample may be carry-over from other donors' samples.

With respect to this clone: Other nucleotide sequences from this sample produce the same CDR3. CDR3: CASGDRGNYGYTF. The CDR3 bases are TGTGCCAGCGGGGACAGGGGGAACTATGGCTACACCTTC. The chain links TRBV6-1 to TRBJ1-2; 11 bases match TRBD1. This CDR3 comprises 13 residues. The J segment lost 2 bases and the V segment lost 8 bases, leaving 1 base of the junction unmatched. CDR1 MNHNS and CDR2 SASEGT come from the germline V gene.

V gene TRBV29-1 combines with J gene TRBJ2-7, with D tentatively TRBD1 (6 bases). There are 14 residues in the CDR3. V was clipped by 3 bases and J by 3 bases, with 15 bases between them. Germline CDR1 reads SQVTM; CDR2 reads ANQGSEA. CDR3 amino acids: CSVEKTGRSYEQYF. Here the CDR3 DNA reads TGCAGCGTTGAGAAGACAGGCCGAAGCTACGAGCAGTACTTC.

The chain has TRBV4-1 and TRBJ2-7, with D possibly being TRBD1 or TRBD2 (5 bases each). This CDR3 has 16 residues. The germline V gene has CDR1 MGHRA and CDR2 YSYEKL. The V and J ends lost 0 bases and 6 bases respectively, with 18 bases between them. For the CDR3, the DNA is TGCGCCAGCAGCCAAGACCCCGGGGCCCCCTTGGCCGAGCAGTACTTC. Its protein product is CASSQDPGAPLAEQYF.

The rearrangement joins TRBV27 to TRBJ1-1; D perhaps matches TRBD1 (6 bases). The CDR3 has 15 residues. From germline, CDR1 is MNHEY and CDR2 SMNVEV (reference sequence). V was cut by 1 base and J by 7 bases, with 16 bases left in between. The CDR3 DNA follows: TGTGCCAGCAGTTTATTGGGACCGACAGGAATTGAAGCTTTCTTT. Translated: CASSLLGPTGIEAFF.

The genes are TRBV27 and TRBJ1-5; 8 bases fit TRBD1. This CDR3 has 15 amino acids. With V trimmed by 5 bases and J by 9 bases, 12 bases remained unmatched. Germline V gives CDR1 MNHEY, CDR2 SMNVEV (reference sequence). The CDR3 nucleotides are TGTGCCAGCAGTCCGAACCCGGGACAGGCGAGGCCCCAGCATTTT. It yields the protein CASSPNPGQARPQHF.

In DNA form, the CDR3 reads TGTGCCAGCAGCTTAGAGGCGGAACAATACACCGGGGAGCTGTTTTTT. Translated, it gives CASSLEAEQYTGELFF. The V and J genes are TRBV7-2 and TRBJ2-2; D is unclear. V was pared by 1 base and J by 3 bases, with 12 bases between. This CDR3 is 16 amino acids long. Germline assignment: CDR1 SGHTA and CDR2 FQGNSA.

The V gene is TRBV10-3, the J gene TRBJ1-1; TRBD1 matches 7 bases. This CDR3 comprises 13 residues. The germline V gene encodes CDR1 ENHRY and CDR2 SYGVKD. V lost 8 bases and J lost 0; bases outside the gene matches: 3. CDR3 protein: CAIEQGMNTEAFF. The CDR3 region has the DNA TGTGCCATCGAACAGGGGATGAACACTGAAGCTTTCTTT.

V is TRBV27 and J is TRBJ2-7; D is unclear. Between the trimmed V and J ends, which lost 5 bases and 3 bases, there was a span of 17 bases. The CDR3 runs 15 residues. CDR1 and CDR2 from the germline V gene are MNHEY and SMNVEV (reference sequence). CDR3 in amino acids: CASSPRETSFYEQYF. The CDR3 nucleotides read TGTGCCAGCAGTCCAAGGGAAACCTCCTTCTACGAGCAGTACTTC.

V and J are TRBV25-1 and TRBJ1-2; D remains unclear. Germline CDR1 reads MGHDK; CDR2 reads SYGVNS. This CDR3 spans 11 amino acids. Trimming removed 4 bases from V and 7 bases from J, with 7 bases in between. CDR3 in amino acids: CASSGIRGYTF. DNA for the CDR3: TGTGCCAGCAGTGGAATCCGTGGCTACACCTTC.

This chain links TRBV27 with TRBJ2-2; D perhaps matches TRBD2 (6 bases). The ends were cut back, 6 bases at V and 4 bases at J, with 18 bases in the middle. Germline V CDR1 and CDR2: MNHEY, SMNVEV (reference sequence). CDR3 size: 16 residues. The CDR3: CASSAWFLEGTGELFF. In DNA form, the CDR3 reads TGTGCCAGCAGCGCTTGGTTCCTGGAGGGCACCGGGGAGCTGTTTTTT.

The chain employs TRBV7-2 and TRBJ2-3; 9 positions agree with TRBD2. V lost 5 bases and J lost 1; bases outside the gene matches: 7. Germline V gene sequence: CDR1 SGHTA, CDR2 FQGNSA. The CDR3 is made up of 16 amino acids. The CDR3 nucleotides are TGTGCCAGCAGCCCTTGGCGCGGGAGGGGCACAGATACGCAGTATTTT. As protein: CASSPWRGRGTDTQYF.

The V gene is TRBV10-1, the J gene TRBJ2-3; a possible D gene is TRBD1 (5 bases). The CDR3 is 18 amino acids. Per germline, CDR1 WNHNN and CDR2 SYGVQD (reference sequence). Trimming took 3 bases from V and 1 from J, leaving 20 bases between them. CDR3 in amino acids: CASSDAPGWGEGTDTQYF. The CDR3 DNA reads as TGCGCCAGCAGTGATGCCCCCGGCTGGGGCGAAGGCACAGATACGCAGTATTTT.

The genes are TRBV9 and TRBJ2-7; 8 bases line up with TRBD2. This CDR3 has 15 amino acids. Germline V gene sequence: CDR1 SGDLS, CDR2 YYNGEE. The junction had 9 bases not matched to a gene; V was cut back by 1 base and J by 6 bases. The CDR3 coding sequence is TGTGCCAGCAGCGTATACGGGGGGGCCACCGGCGAGCAGTACTTC. Amino acids: CASSVYGGATGEQYF.

The V call is TRBV2, the J call TRBJ2-2; tentative D call: TRBD1 (7 bases). Trimming cost V 7 bases and J 5 bases, with 26 bases left between them. CDR3 size: 18 residues. CDR1 and CDR2 (germline): SNHLY, FYNNEI. The DNA of the CDR3 is TGTGCCAGCACTGGGGTGGTGGAGGGGGCGCTTTGGACCGGGGAGCTGTTTTTT. Translating gives CASTGVVEGALWTGELFF.

This chain connects TRBV5-4 to TRBJ1-2; D not resolved. CDR1 and CDR2 from the germline V gene are SGHNT and YYREEE (reference sequence). Trimming pared 3 bases from V and 9 bases from J, leaving 9 bases between. This CDR3 contains 11 residues. This CDR3 reads CASSSMERYTF. CDR3 DNA sequence: TGTGCCAGCAGCTCTATGGAGCGCTACACCTTC.

This chain uses TRBV11-2 with TRBJ1-2; a possible D gene is TRBD1 (6 bases). V was pared by 1 base and J by 8 bases, with 17 bases between. The germline V gene encodes CDR1 SGHAT and CDR2 FQNNGV. The CDR3 consists of 15 residues. CDR3 residues: CASSLGRAGAEGYTF. The CDR3 DNA is TGTGCCAGCAGCTTAGGTCGCGCGGGGGCGGAAGGCTACACCTTC.

The chain joins TRBV27 to TRBJ2-4; D is unclear. V lost 7 bases to trimming and J lost 2 bases, with 12 bases between them. The germline CDR1 and CDR2 sequences are MNHEY and SMNVEV (reference sequence). The CDR3 covers 14 residues. The CDR3 sequence is CASTAIGTKNIQYF. CDR3 in DNA: TGTGCCAGCACTGCCATTGGGACCAAAAACATTCAGTACTTC.

About this clone itself: At the DNA level, this CDR3 is encoded by other sequences in the same sample as well. The V gene is TRBV28, the J gene TRBJ2-7; D not certain. Trimming removed 1 base from V and 2 bases from J, with 9 bases in between. CDR3 length: 14 residues. Germline loops: CDR1 MDHEN, CDR2 SYDVKM. In DNA, the CDR3 is TGTGCCAGCAGTTTATCAGGCCGCCCCTACGAGCAGTACTTC. Amino acid sequence: CASSLSGRPYEQYF.

V is TRBV7-9 and J is TRBJ1-5; the D is unclear. Germline V gene sequence: CDR1 SEHNR, CDR2 FQNEAQ (reference sequence). V was clipped by 1 base and J by 15 bases, with 13 bases between them. CDR3 length: 12 residues. The CDR3 DNA reads as TGTGCCAGCAGCTTAGGTTACAGAGAGCCGCATTTT. Translation: CASSLGYREPHF.

About this clone itself: Other DNA sequences in the sample encode the same CDR3. V is TRBV7-2 and J is TRBJ2-3; possibly TRBD1 for D (5 bases). V was pared by 2 bases and J by 0 bases, with 9 bases between. Per the germline V gene, CDR1 is SGHTA and CDR2 is FQGNSA. This CDR3 has 15 residues. Written as DNA, the CDR3 is TGTGCCAGCAGCTTAACAGGCATTAGCACAGATACGCAGTATTTT. Amino acid sequence: CASSLTGISTDTQYF.

Remarks on this clone: Additional DNA sequences in this sample encode the identical CDR3. The J gene is TRBJ1-5, the V gene TRBV7-2; possibly TRBD1 for D (5 bases). V lost 1 base and J lost 0, with 7 bases in between. Germline values: CDR1 SGHTA, CDR2 FQGNSA. The CDR3 extends over 15 amino acids. The CDR3 sequence: CASSLVRGSNQPQHF. The CDR3 DNA follows: TGTGCCAGCAGCTTAGTTAGGGGTAGCAATCAGCCCCAGCATTTT. Full variable domain (missing parts from reference TRBV7-2 and TRBJ1-5): GAGVSQSPSNKVTEKGKDVELRCDPISGHTALYWYRQSLGQGLEFLIYFQGNSAPDKSGLPSDRFSAERTGGSVSTLTIQRTQQEDSAVYLCASSLVRGSNQPQHFGDGTRLSIL.

The V call is TRBV9, the J call TRBJ1-2; D not certain. The V end lost 1 base, the J end lost 0 bases, and 7 bases lay between the germline ends. CDR1 is SGDLS, CDR2 YYNGEE, per germline. This CDR3 comprises 14 residues. CDR3 nucleotide sequence: TGTGCCAGCAGCGTAAGCCAGACTAACTATGGCTACACCTTC. Its protein product is CASSVSQTNYGYTF.

The chain has TRBV9 and TRBJ1-2, with D unresolved. Trimming pared 3 bases from V and 3 bases from J, leaving 15 bases between. Germline CDR1 is SGDLS and CDR2 is YYNGEE. This CDR3 is 15 amino acids long. CDR3 sequence (DNA): TGTGCCAGCAGCGGACCGAAGGGTCCCCACTATGGCTACACCTTC. Translation: CASSGPKGPHYGYTF.

This chain connects TRBV5-1 to TRBJ1-1; D gene uncertain. The V gene's germline CDR1 is SGHRS and CDR2 YFSETQ. This CDR3 spans 14 amino acids. The V end lost 3 bases, the J end lost 0 bases, and 9 bases lay between the germline ends. The CDR3 loop reads CASSSIQMNTEAFF. The CDR3 DNA follows: TGCGCCAGCAGCTCAATACAGATGAACACTGAAGCTTTCTTT.

The chain couples TRBV7-2 to TRBJ2-7, with D possibly being TRBD1 (6 bases). This CDR3 is 15 amino acids long. Germline CDR1 and CDR2: SGHTA and FQGNSA. Trimming removed 5 bases from V and 3 bases from J, with 17 bases in between. Written as DNA, the CDR3 is TGTGCCAGCAGCGTTACAAGGGGGAAGGGCTACGAGCAGTACTTC. Its translation is CASSVTRGKGYEQYF. Complete variable domain (other parts from reference TRBV7-2 and TRBJ2-7): GAGVSQSPSNKVTEKGKDVELRCDPISGHTALYWYRQSLGQGLEFLIYFQGNSAPDKSGLPSDRFSAERTGGSVSTLTIQRTQQEDSAVYLCASSVTRGKGYEQYFGPGTRLTVT.

J is TRBJ2-7 and V is TRBV7-9; 11 bases are shared with TRBD2. This CDR3 is 13 amino acids long. Germline V gives CDR1 SEHNR, CDR2 FQNEAQ (reference sequence). The junction had 3 bases not matched to a gene; V was cut back by 5 bases and J by 6 bases. The CDR3 DNA is TGTGCCAGCAGCGTAGGACTAGCGGGCGAGCAGTACTTC. Amino acids: CASSVGLAGEQYF.

The V and J genes are TRBV28 and TRBJ2-2; 11 positions agree with TRBD2. The germline gives CDR1 MDHEN, CDR2 SYDVKM. V trimming: 6 bases; J trimming: 1 base; junction bases outside the gene matches: 7. The CDR3 spans 17 residues. CDR3 amino acids: CASSGTSGPQNTGELFF. The CDR3 nucleotides read TGTGCCAGCAGCGGGACTAGCGGCCCTCAGAACACCGGGGAGCTGTTTTTT. Using reference TRBV28 and TRBJ2-2 for the parts outside the CDR3, the full variable domain is DVKVTQSSRYLVKRTGEKVFLECVQDMDHENMFWYRQDPGLGLRLIYFSYDVKMKEKGDIPEGYSVSREKKERFSLILESASTNQTSMYLCASSGTSGPQNTGELFFGEGSRLTVL.